This note documents a single T cell receptor beta chain sequence. Its antigen is unknown. Here immunoSEQ multiplex PCR was the method, and the copy in TCRdb shows in-frame clones only, minus some. Of about 67,000 clones in the sample, more than 75% were seen once. The sample is drawn from a study of OX40 agonist ivuxolimab in advanced cancers. Looking at the study overall: Treatment of patients was with ivuxolimab, an agonistic anti-OX40 (CD134) antibody.

Study-wide points: CD8+ T cells were the subset that, on average, had more expanded clones than CD4+.

The V gene lost 5 bases and the J gene lost 3 bases, with 4 bases spanning the gap. This CDR3 comprises 11 residues. Germline V CDR1 and CDR2: SGHVS, FQNEAQ. Here the sequenced sample was CD4+ or CD8+ T cells sorted from blood, taken in a trial of the OX40 agonist ivuxolimab. This chain uses TRBV7-8 with TRBJ1-2, with D uncertain. This sequence was found in an adult with an advanced solid tumor such as melanoma, head and neck, liver or kidney cancer. CDR3 residues: CASSTHYGYTF. For the CDR3, the DNA is TGTGCCAGCAGCACACACTATGGCTACACCTTC.